The present entry profiles one TCR beta chain with its context. The authors reverse transcribed roughly 0.45 to 1 ug RNA with random hexamers. The authors amplified TCR beta CDR3 across 54 Vbeta and 13 Jbeta using immunoSEQ multiplex PCR. From the immunoSEQ multiplex PCR reads, TCRdb called clonotypes with MiXCR, one entry per CDR3 protein. Among about 300,000 distinct CDR3 sequences, about 90% were seen once, and the ten largest hold approximately 0.065%. This sample is drawn from a study of CD8 T cells in Susac syndrome. The receptor was derived from a human donor with multiple sclerosis. Sample: CD4+ T cells from PBMCs.

CDR3 sequence: CASSLEGRTTGELFF. The CDR3 DNA follows: TGTGCCAGCAGCTTAGAGGGACGTACCACCGGGGAGCTGTTTTTT. The chain uses TRBV7-9 and TRBJ2-2; possibly TRBD1 or TRBD2 for D (5 bases each). CDR3 length: 15 amino acids. V lost 1 base and J 4 bases, leaving 10 bases between the germline ends. Germline V lookup: CDR1 SEHNR, CDR2 FQNEAQ (reference sequence).